A selection of T cell receptor beta chains follows, all from one sample in a study of cytomegalovirus exposure and HLA in healthy donors. Clones were read by immunoSEQ multiplex PCR, and TCRdb kept only the in-frame ones, dropping some. The table has under 200,000 clones, about three quarters seen once; the top ten hold 2% to 3%. Sequencing was done on a sample of PBMCs. All receptors come from a woman aged 40-49 years in good health and CMV-seropositive. Both conserved end residues are part of each CDR3. A D gene is named only where the DNA matches it firmly. Only part of the rows carry a size: once, few, many, or a class if the clone is expanded.

V gene: TRBV30; J gene: TRBJ1-6; D gene: .; clone size: .; CDR3 protein: CAWGPGNSPLHF; CDR3 DNA: TGTGCCTGGGGCCCAGGAAATTCACCCCTCCACTTT
V gene: TRBV6-5; J gene: TRBJ2-7; D gene: TRBD1; clone size: .; CDR3 protein: CASSYSTGGIGYEQYF; CDR3 DNA: TGTGCCAGCAGTTACTCGACAGGGGGCATCGGGTACGAGCAGTACTTC
V gene: TRBV7-6; J gene: TRBJ2-3; D gene: TRBD1; clone size: .; CDR3 protein: CASSLVGQGVTDTQYF; CDR3 DNA: TGTGCCAGCAGCTTAGTCGGACAGGGAGTGACAGATACGCAGTATTTT
V gene: TRBV7-9; J gene: TRBJ2-1; D gene: TRBD2; clone size: .; CDR3 protein: CASSLGRTSGRSSGNEQFF; CDR3 DNA: TGTGCCAGCAGCTTAGGGCGGACTAGCGGGAGGTCCTCTGGCAATGAGCAGTTCTTC
V gene: TRBV6-5; J gene: TRBJ2-3; D gene: TRBD2; clone size: .; CDR3 protein: CAVSTGGDTQYF; CDR3 DNA: TGTGCCGTCAGTACCGGGGGGGATACGCAGTATTTT
V gene: TRBV2; J gene: TRBJ1-3; D gene: .; clone size: .; CDR3 protein: CASSETGPGNTIYF; CDR3 DNA: TGTGCCAGCAGCGAGACAGGTCCCGGAAACACCATATATTTT
V gene: TRBV7-2; J gene: TRBJ1-2; D gene: .; clone size: .; CDR3 protein: CASSLMGPFGYGYTF; CDR3 DNA: TGTGCCAGCAGCCTCATGGGCCCTTTTGGCTATGGCTACACCTTC
V gene: TRBV11-3; J gene: TRBJ2-6; D gene: .; clone size: few; CDR3 protein: CASRPQRGGSSPGANVLTF; CDR3 DNA: TGTGCCAGCAGGCCTCAAAGGGGGGGCAGTAGTCCTGGGGCCAACGTCCTGACTTTC
V gene: TRBV6-5; J gene: TRBJ2-1; D gene: .; clone size: .; CDR3 protein: CASSYIRLGGNEQFF; CDR3 DNA: TGTGCCAGCAGTTATATTCGACTAGGCGGTAATGAGCAGTTCTTC
V gene: TRBV5-6; J gene: TRBJ2-7; D gene: TRBD2; clone size: .; CDR3 protein: CASSLIAGGPYEQYF; CDR3 DNA: TGTGCCAGCAGCTTGATAGCGGGGGGGCCCTACGAGCAGTACTTC
V gene: TRBV30; J gene: TRBJ1-4; D gene: .; clone size: .; CDR3 protein: CAWSLPRQIEKLFF; CDR3 DNA: TGTGCCTGGAGCCTCCCAAGACAGATTGAAAAACTGTTTTTT
V gene: TRBV19; J gene: TRBJ2-7; D gene: TRBD2; clone size: .; CDR3 protein: CASNGREGLEQYF; CDR3 DNA: TGTGCCAGTAACGGGCGGGAGGGCCTCGAGCAGTACTTC
V gene: TRBV6-5; J gene: TRBJ2-1; D gene: .; clone size: .; CDR3 protein: CASSYDSSYNEQFF; CDR3 DNA: TGTGCCAGCAGTTACGACAGTAGCTACAATGAGCAGTTCTTC
V gene: TRBV19; J gene: TRBJ2-7; D gene: TRBD1; clone size: .; CDR3 protein: CASSPGTGGFYEQYF; CDR3 DNA: TGTGCCAGTAGCCCCGGGACAGGGGGGTTCTACGAGCAGTACTTC
V gene: TRBV5-4; J gene: TRBJ1-6; D gene: .; clone size: .; CDR3 protein: CASSFRGHSKNSPLHF; CDR3 DNA: TGTGCCAGCAGTTTCCGGGGACACTCCAAAAATTCACCCCTCCACTTT
V gene: TRBV9; J gene: TRBJ1-1; D gene: TRBD1; clone size: .; CDR3 protein: CASSVEGKGANTEAFF; CDR3 DNA: TGTGCCAGCAGCGTAGAGGGTAAGGGGGCTAACACTGAAGCTTTCTTT
V gene: TRBV27; J gene: TRBJ1-5; D gene: .; clone size: few; CDR3 protein: CASSSITRHQHF; CDR3 DNA: TGTGCCAGCAGTTCTATTACGAGGCACCAGCATTTT
V gene: TRBV4-3; J gene: TRBJ2-3; D gene: TRBD1; clone size: .; CDR3 protein: CASSKGQGIKDTQYF; CDR3 DNA: TGCGCCAGCAGCAAGGGACAGGGAATTAAAGATACGCAGTATTTT
V gene: TRBV30; J gene: TRBJ1-5; D gene: .; clone size: .; CDR3 protein: CAWSMPLSNQPQHF; CDR3 DNA: TGTGCCTGGAGTATGCCACTTAGCAATCAGCCCCAGCATTTT
V gene: TRBV30; J gene: TRBJ1-4; D gene: TRBD1; clone size: .; CDR3 protein: CAWSQGAEEKLFF; CDR3 DNA: TGTGCCTGGAGCCAGGGGGCGGAGGAAAAACTGTTTTTT
V gene: TRBV28; J gene: TRBJ1-3; D gene: TRBD1; clone size: .; CDR3 protein: CASSLTGAGNTIYF; CDR3 DNA: TGTGCCAGCAGTTTGACAGGGGCTGGAAACACCATATATTTT
V gene: TRBV30; J gene: TRBJ1-5; D gene: TRBD1; clone size: .; CDR3 protein: CAWSGPGTGGNQPQHF; CDR3 DNA: TGTGCCTGGAGTGGCCCCGGGACAGGGGGCAATCAGCCCCAGCATTTT
V gene: TRBV30; J gene: TRBJ2-7; D gene: TRBD2; clone size: .; CDR3 protein: CAWSVLRGGLFLLEQYF; CDR3 DNA: TGTGCCTGGAGTGTACTGCGGGGGGGCCTTTTTTTACTCGAGCAGTACTTC
V gene: TRBV7-9; J gene: TRBJ1-1; D gene: .; clone size: few; CDR3 protein: CSSSLTEGKAFF; CDR3 DNA: TGTTCCAGCAGCTTGACCGAGGGTAAAGCTTTCTTT
V gene: TRBV7-9; J gene: TRBJ2-2; D gene: TRBD2; clone size: .; CDR3 protein: CASSLEGLAAANTGELFF; CDR3 DNA: TGTGCCAGCAGCTTAGAAGGTCTAGCGGCGGCCAACACCGGGGAGCTGTTTTTT
V gene: TRBV4-3; J gene: TRBJ1-2; D gene: TRBD1; clone size: once; CDR3 protein: CASSQPVQGGYGYTF; CDR3 DNA: TGCGCCAGCAGCCAACCTGTACAGGGGGGATATGGCTACACCTTC
V gene: TRBV7-9; J gene: TRBJ2-6; D gene: .; clone size: few; CDR3 protein: CASSFSSGANVLTF; CDR3 DNA: TGTGCCAGCAGCTTCAGTTCTGGGGCCAACGTCCTGACTTTC
V gene: TRBV11-3; J gene: TRBJ2-7; D gene: TRBD2; clone size: .; CDR3 protein: CASSLGGAGDGEQYF; CDR3 DNA: TGTGCCAGCAGCCTCGGGGGAGCGGGAGATGGGGAGCAGTACTTC
V gene: TRBV21-1; J gene: TRBJ2-5; D gene: .; clone size: .; CDR3 protein: CASSKSLAGGKTQYF; CDR3 DNA: TGTGCCAGCAGCAAATCCCTAGCGGGGGGGAAGACCCAGTACTTC
V gene: TRBV18; J gene: TRBJ2-7; D gene: TRBD1; clone size: .; CDR3 protein: CASSTGQSYEQYF; CDR3 DNA: TGTGCCAGCTCCACGGGACAGTCCTACGAGCAGTACTTC
V gene: TRBV29-1; J gene: TRBJ1-1; D gene: TRBD1; clone size: .; CDR3 protein: CSVERQGMNTEAFF; CDR3 DNA: TGCAGCGTCGAGCGACAGGGGATGAACACTGAAGCTTTCTTT
V gene: TRBV7-2; J gene: TRBJ2-2; D gene: TRBD1; clone size: few; CDR3 protein: CASSLVGQGEYTGELFF; CDR3 DNA: TGTGCCAGCAGCTTAGTCGGACAGGGGGAGTACACCGGGGAGCTGTTTTTT
V gene: TRBV5-1; J gene: TRBJ2-7; D gene: TRBD2; clone size: few; CDR3 protein: CASSSEREVAYEQYF; CDR3 DNA: TGCGCCAGCAGCTCAGAGCGGGAGGTTGCCTACGAGCAGTACTTC
V gene: TRBV19; J gene: TRBJ2-7; D gene: TRBD1; clone size: .; CDR3 protein: CASSIGGTGNYEQYF; CDR3 DNA: TGTGCCAGTAGTATAGGAGGGACAGGGAACTACGAGCAGTACTTC
V gene: TRBV4-3; J gene: TRBJ2-5; D gene: TRBD2; clone size: .; CDR3 protein: CASSQDRGGDTETQYF; CDR3 DNA: TGCGCCAGCAGCCAAGATCGCGGGGGAGACACCGAGACCCAGTACTTC
V gene: TRBV7-9; J gene: TRBJ2-3; D gene: .; clone size: once; CDR3 protein: CASSDQQRGATDTQYF; CDR3 DNA: TGTGCCAGCAGCGATCAACAGCGCGGGGCCACAGATACGCAGTATTTT
V gene: TRBV2; J gene: TRBJ2-7; D gene: .; clone size: .; CDR3 protein: CASSRDIPYEQYF; CDR3 DNA: TGTGCCAGCAGCCGAGATATTCCCTACGAGCAGTACTTC
V gene: TRBV18; J gene: TRBJ1-4; D gene: .; clone size: .; CDR3 protein: CASSPQGFATNEKLFF; CDR3 DNA: TGTGCCAGCTCACCACAGGGGTTTGCAACTAATGAAAAACTGTTTTTT
V gene: TRBV28; J gene: TRBJ2-1; D gene: TRBD2; clone size: .; CDR3 protein: CASLGGGYNEQFF; CDR3 DNA: TGTGCCAGTCTGGGGGGAGGGTACAATGAGCAGTTCTTC
V gene: TRBV5-1; J gene: TRBJ2-5; D gene: .; clone size: .; CDR3 protein: CASSFVPREGETQYF; CDR3 DNA: TGCGCCAGCAGCTTCGTACCGCGGGAAGGAGAGACCCAGTACTTC
V gene: TRBV7-2; J gene: TRBJ1-2; D gene: TRBD1; clone size: .; CDR3 protein: CASSLEGGIPPHYTF; CDR3 DNA: TGTGCCAGCAGCTTAGAAGGGGGCATCCCGCCTCACTACACCTTC
V gene: TRBV7-2; J gene: TRBJ1-1; D gene: .; clone size: .; CDR3 protein: CASSLVPGVNTEAFF; CDR3 DNA: TGTGCCAGCAGCTTAGTGCCAGGGGTAAACACTGAAGCTTTCTTT
V gene: TRBV9; J gene: TRBJ2-1; D gene: .; clone size: few; CDR3 protein: CASSVATTSSSYNEQFF; CDR3 DNA: TGTGCCAGCAGCGTAGCAACCACTTCTAGCTCCTACAATGAGCAGTTCTTC
V gene: TRBV6-6; J gene: TRBJ1-1; D gene: .; clone size: .; CDR3 protein: CASSLEGQNTEAFF; CDR3 DNA: TGTGCCAGCAGTTTGGAAGGACAGAACACTGAAGCTTTCTTT
V gene: TRBV27; J gene: TRBJ1-3; D gene: TRBD1; clone size: .; CDR3 protein: CASRPQGPSSGNTIYF; CDR3 DNA: TGTGCCAGCAGACCACAGGGGCCGAGCTCTGGAAACACCATATATTTT
V gene: TRBV18; J gene: TRBJ1-4; D gene: TRBD1; clone size: .; CDR3 protein: CASSYQGAQEANEKLFF; CDR3 DNA: TGTGCCAGCTCCTATCAGGGGGCGCAGGAGGCTAATGAAAAACTGTTTTTT
V gene: TRBV5-1; J gene: TRBJ2-5; D gene: .; clone size: .; CDR3 protein: CASSSVRGGEETQYF; CDR3 DNA: TGCGCCAGCAGCTCCGTTCGGGGAGGCGAAGAGACCCAGTACTTC
V gene: TRBV5-1; J gene: TRBJ2-5; D gene: TRBD2; clone size: .; CDR3 protein: CASGTSGGHQETQYF; CDR3 DNA: TGCGCCAGCGGGACTAGCGGGGGCCACCAAGAGACCCAGTACTTC
V gene: TRBV4-1; J gene: TRBJ1-6; D gene: .; clone size: once; CDR3 protein: CASSRVDNSPLHF; CDR3 DNA: TGCGCCAGCAGCCGTGTCGATAATTCACCCCTCCACTTT
V gene: TRBV28; J gene: TRBJ1-2; D gene: .; clone size: .; CDR3 protein: CASSSYSVYGYTF; CDR3 DNA: TGTGCCAGCAGTTCCTACAGTGTCTATGGCTACACCTTC
V gene: TRBV5-1; J gene: TRBJ2-2; D gene: .; clone size: .; CDR3 protein: CASSQPGLNTGELFF; CDR3 DNA: TGCGCCAGCAGCCAACCGGGACTGAACACCGGGGAGCTGTTTTTT
V gene: TRBV12-5; J gene: TRBJ2-7; D gene: TRBD2; clone size: .; CDR3 protein: CASGPGTSGSYEQYF; CDR3 DNA: TGTGCTAGTGGTCCCGGGACTAGCGGGAGTTACGAGCAGTACTTC
V gene: TRBV19; J gene: TRBJ2-1; D gene: .; clone size: .; CDR3 protein: CASTPVSGSSYNEQFF; CDR3 DNA: TGTGCCAGTACCCCCGTTAGCGGTAGCTCCTACAATGAGCAGTTCTTC
V gene: TRBV7-2; J gene: TRBJ1-5; D gene: .; clone size: .; CDR3 protein: CASSLEEGQPQHF; CDR3 DNA: TGTGCCAGCAGCTTAGAAGAGGGCCAGCCCCAGCATTTT
V gene: TRBV6-5; J gene: TRBJ2-5; D gene: .; clone size: .; CDR3 protein: CASSYSTGSHGETQYF; CDR3 DNA: TGTGCCAGCAGTTACTCAACCGGGTCCCATGGGGAGACCCAGTACTTC
V gene: TRBV4-1; J gene: TRBJ2-1; D gene: .; clone size: .; CDR3 protein: CASSLEPSNEQFF; CDR3 DNA: TGCGCCAGCAGCCTGGAGCCAAGCAATGAGCAGTTCTTC
V gene: TRBV4-1; J gene: TRBJ2-7; D gene: TRBD1; clone size: few; CDR3 protein: CASADRGNSYEQYF; CDR3 DNA: TGCGCCAGTGCGGACAGGGGGAATTCCTACGAGCAGTACTTC
V gene: TRBV2; J gene: TRBJ1-1; D gene: .; clone size: .; CDR3 protein: CASRRVPNTEAFF; CDR3 DNA: TGTGCCAGCCGCAGGGTGCCGAACACTGAAGCTTTCTTT
V gene: TRBV7-2; J gene: TRBJ2-5; D gene: TRBD2; clone size: .; CDR3 protein: CASSLARFGGSSETQYF; CDR3 DNA: TGTGCCAGCAGCTTAGCCCGCTTTGGCGGGAGCTCGGAGACCCAGTACTTC